This record covers a single T cell receptor (beta chain). Its antigen is unidentified. CDR1 MNHEY and CDR2 SVGAGI come from the germline V gene. The V gene lost 7 bases and the J gene lost 9 bases, with 16 bases spanning the gap. CDR3 size: 13 residues. The data originate from a study of Ad26.COV2.S vaccination and SARS-CoV-2 variants. The study's findings and limits: Reports say spike-specific CD8+ and CD4+ T cell responses covered substantial breadth after vaccination. Analyses that measured TCR breadth and depth may have underestimated total T cell responses.

Repertoires were generated with immunoSEQ multiplex PCR, while TCRdb's copy carries only in-frame clones and drops some. The sample contains a few hundred thousand clones, about nine tenths of which appear only once. The treatment denotes: roughly 19 received Ad26.COV2.S at low or high dose, single or two shots; about 5 received placebo; per-sample allocation not given. The samples were gathered on day 63 after the first injection of vaccine or placebo. In Boston, the donor was an adult between 18-55 years of age. An Ad26 vector expressing Wuhan-strain SARS-CoV-2 spike served as the vaccine. The specimen comprised peripheral blood, sampled in a trial of Ad26.COV2.S vaccine versus placebo. The source is a person aged 18 to 65 who received the Ad26.COV2.S COVID-19 vaccine or a placebo. The chain has TRBV6-5 and TRBJ2-1; D is possibly TRBD1 or TRBD2 (5 bases each). The CDR3 nucleotides are TGTGCCAGCACCTACCCCTCGGGGCGTGAGCAGTTCTTC. Amino acid sequence: CASTYPSGREQFF.